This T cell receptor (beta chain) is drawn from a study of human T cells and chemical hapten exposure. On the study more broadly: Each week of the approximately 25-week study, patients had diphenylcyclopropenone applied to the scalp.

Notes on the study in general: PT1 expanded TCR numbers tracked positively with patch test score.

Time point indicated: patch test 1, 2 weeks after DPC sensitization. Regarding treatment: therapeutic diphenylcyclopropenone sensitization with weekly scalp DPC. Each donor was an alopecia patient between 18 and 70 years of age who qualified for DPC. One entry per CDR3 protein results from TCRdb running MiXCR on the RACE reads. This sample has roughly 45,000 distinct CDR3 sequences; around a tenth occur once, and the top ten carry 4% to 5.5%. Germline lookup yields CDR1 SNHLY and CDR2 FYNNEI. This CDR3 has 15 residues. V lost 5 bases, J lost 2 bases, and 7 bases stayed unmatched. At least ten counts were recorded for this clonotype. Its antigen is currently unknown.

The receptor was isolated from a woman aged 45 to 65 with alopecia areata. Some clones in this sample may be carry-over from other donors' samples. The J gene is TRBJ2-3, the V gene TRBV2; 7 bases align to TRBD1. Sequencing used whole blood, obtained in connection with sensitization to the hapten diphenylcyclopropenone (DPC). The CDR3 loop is CASSMNRGSTDTQYF. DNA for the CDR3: TGTGCCAGCAGTATGAACAGGGGTTCCACAGATACGCAGTATTTT.